These 30 T cell receptor beta chains originate from one sample sequenced in a study of blood T cell repertoires in COVID-19. Using immunoSEQ multiplex PCR, the repertoire was profiled, and TCRdb retains in-frame clones only, with some absent. The sample carries fewer than 100,000 clones, roughly three quarters recorded once. Specimen: peripheral blood. The receptors derive from a human donor in a cohort sampled during active COVID-19.

The chain carries TRBV4-3 and TRBJ1-4; D unclear. The CDR3 has 15 residues. Germline V gene sequence: CDR1 LGHNA, CDR2 YSLEER. The V end was cut by 0 bases, the J end by 4 bases, with 9 bases between. The CDR3, as DNA: TGCGCCAGCAGCCAAGAAGCAGGTGATAATGAAAAACTGTTTTTT. This encodes CASSQEAGDNEKLFF.

The chain uses TRBV5-1 and TRBJ1-3; tentatively, D is TRBD1 (5 bases). From germline, CDR1 is SGHRS and CDR2 YFSETQ. V lost 2 bases, J lost 6 bases, and 12 bases lay in between. The CDR3 covers 14 residues. The CDR3 bases are TGCGCCAGCAGCTTTTGGCAGGGCCAAAACACCATATATTTT. Translation: CASSFWQGQNTIYF.

The sample holds one count of this clone. The chain carries TRBV24-1 and TRBJ2-3, with no clear D. Trimming stripped 5 bases from V and 0 bases from J, with 11 bases between. Germline assignment: CDR1 KGHDR and CDR2 SFDVKD. The CDR3 totals 15 residues. CDR3 nucleotides: TGTGCCACCAGTGCGCCAGGCCAGAGCACAGATACGCAGTATTTT. It yields the protein CATSAPGQSTDTQYF.

The genes are TRBV5-1 and TRBJ1-2, with 12 bases aligning to TRBD1. The CDR3 consists of 15 residues. V trimming: 4 bases; J trimming: 4 bases; junction bases outside the gene matches: 5. Germline CDR1 SGHRS, CDR2 YFSETQ. Here the CDR3 DNA reads TGCGCCAGCAGCACGGGACAGGGGGCTGGCTATGGCTACACCTTC. Translating it yields CASSTGQGAGYGYTF.

The chain has TRBV14 and TRBJ2-2, with D perhaps TRBD2 (6 bases). CDR1 is SGHDN, CDR2 FVKESK, per germline. The CDR3 contains 13 residues. With 1 base removed from V and 8 bases from J, the gap between germline ends came to 8 bases. DNA for the CDR3: TGTGCCAGCAGCCAAGTCGGGAGTGGGGAGCTGTTTTTT. This sequence encodes CASSQVGSGELFF.

The chain combines TRBV19 with TRBJ2-6; 12 nucleotides line up with TRBD2. This CDR3 is 19 amino acids long. The germline gives CDR1 LNHDA, CDR2 SQIVND (reference sequence). The V and J ends lost 7 bases and 2 bases, in that order; junction bases with no gene match: 12. CDR3 nucleotides: TGTGCCAGTATCAACCTAGCGGGAGGGAGGGGTACTGGGGCCAACGTCCTGACTTTC. Translating gives CASINLAGGRGTGANVLTF.

In DNA form, the CDR3 reads TGTGCCACCACCCCGGACAGGGGGGTCGGCTACACCTTC. Protein: CATTPDRGVGYTF. This chain connects TRBV15 to TRBJ1-2, with TRBD1 matching 10 bases. CDR3 size: 13 residues. V shed 7 bases and J 8 bases; nucleotides not matched to a gene: 7. Germline V gene data show CDR1 as LNHNV and CDR2 as YYDKDF (reference sequence).

This chain connects TRBV5-4 to TRBJ1-2, with 10 bases identical to TRBD1. Germline CDR1 is SGHNT and CDR2 is YYREEE (reference sequence). The CDR3 sequence is 15 residues long. The V and J ends lost 3 bases and 8 bases, in that order; junction bases with no gene match: 10. CDR3 DNA: TGTGCCAGCAGCTATGGTGGGACAGGGGTCGGGGGCTACACCTTC. This codes for CASSYGGTGVGGYTF.

The CDR3 sequence: CASSVGDSGEPYEQYF. CDR3 nucleotide sequence: TGTGCCAGCAGCGTGGGAGACTCGGGGGAACCCTACGAGCAGTACTTC. The rearrangement joins TRBV25-1 to TRBJ2-7, with D perhaps matching TRBD2 (6 bases). Trimming stripped 6 bases from V and 2 bases from J, with 20 bases between. The CDR3 loop spans 16 amino acids. CDR1 and CDR2 from the germline V gene are MGHDK and SYGVNS.

This clone was detected only a few times. The J gene is TRBJ2-5, the V gene TRBV9; tentatively, D is TRBD2 (5 bases). The CDR3 runs to 14 residues. Germline loops: CDR1 SGDLS, CDR2 YYNGEE. Trimming removed 0 bases at V and 2 bases at J, with 8 bases between. The CDR3 DNA sequence: TGTGCCAGCAGCGTAGCAGGACTTCAAGAGACCCAGTACTTC. This sequence encodes CASSVAGLQETQYF.

The CDR3 sequence is CASSPDYLGDTQYF. CDR3 coding DNA: TGTGCCAGCAGCCCGGACTATCTCGGAGATACGCAGTATTTT. The chain has TRBV6-5 and TRBJ2-3; possibly TRBD2 for D (6 bases). Trimming took 6 bases from V and 5 from J, leaving 15 bases between them. CDR3 length equals 14 residues. Germline values: CDR1 MNHEY, CDR2 SVGAGI.

The chain recombines TRBV5-8 with TRBJ2-7, with 8 bases that match TRBD2. Losses at the gene ends were 0 bases for V and 4 bases for J; bases not matched to a gene: 6. CDR1 is SGHTS, CDR2 YDEGEE, per germline. The length of the CDR3 is 15 residues. The CDR3 region is CASSLAFRGGYEQYF. For the CDR3, the DNA is TGTGCCAGCAGCTTGGCCTTTCGGGGGGGATACGAGCAGTACTTC. Full variable domain (remainder filled in from reference TRBV5-8 and TRBJ2-7): EAGVTQSPTHLIKTRGQQATLRCSPISGHTSVYWYQQALGLGLQFLLWYDEGEERNRGNFPPRFSGRQFPNYSSELNVNALELEDSALYLCASSLAFRGGYEQYFGPGTRLTVT.

The V call is TRBV24-1, the J call TRBJ2-3; 11 bases match TRBD1. CDR1 and CDR2 (germline): KGHDR, SFDVKD. This CDR3 region has 16 residues. The ends lost 5 bases at V and 5 bases at J; junction bases unmatched: 8. The CDR3 here is CATSGRTGGAEDTQYF. As DNA, the CDR3 is TGTGCCACCAGTGGTAGGACAGGGGGCGCGGAAGATACGCAGTATTTT.

The chain combines TRBV4-3 with TRBJ2-7, with unresolved D. CDR1 is LGHNA and CDR2 is YSLEER in the germline V gene. The CDR3 is 14 residues long. The V gene lost 2 bases and the J gene lost 0 bases, with 8 bases spanning the gap. The DNA of the CDR3 is TGCGCCAGCAGCCAAAGTCTGAGCTCCTACGAGCAGTACTTC. This encodes CASSQSLSSYEQYF.

The CDR3 coding sequence is TGTGCCAGCAGCTTGCGCCAGGGGAGTGAAAAACTGTTTTTT. This gives the protein CASSLRQGSEKLFF. The chain combines TRBV5-4 with TRBJ1-4; a weak D match, TRBD1 (6 bases). Trimming cost V 1 base and J 7 bases, with 11 bases left between them. Germline V CDR1 and CDR2: SGHNT, YYREEE (reference sequence). The CDR3 has 14 amino acids. Filled out from reference TRBV5-4 and TRBJ1-4, the complete variable domain reads ETGVTQSPTHLIKTRGQQVTLRCSSQSGHNTVSWYQQALGQGPQFIFQYYREEENGRGNFPPRFSGLQFPNYSSELNVNALELDDSALYLCASSLRQGSEKLFFGSGTQLSVL.

The chain carries TRBV7-3 and TRBJ2-1, with TRBD2 matching 13 bases. CDR1 is SGHTA and CDR2 is FQGTGA in the germline V gene. V lost 3 bases and J lost 0; bases outside the gene matches: 8. The length of the CDR3 is 19 residues. Here the CDR3 DNA reads TGTGCCAGCAGCTTGCTTACTAGCGGGAGGGGCAGCTCCTACAATGAGCAGTTCTTC. It encodes CASSLLTSGRGSSYNEQFF.

In this sample, this clone turned up once. The V call is TRBV6-1, the J call TRBJ2-1; 9 nucleotides line up with TRBD2. Per germline, CDR1 MNHNS and CDR2 SASEGT. Trimming removed 2 bases from V and 6 bases from J; junction bases left unmatched: 2. This CDR3 has 14 residues. The CDR3, as DNA: TGTGCCAGCAGTGAAACTAGCGGGTCCAATGAGCAGTTCTTC. Residues: CASSETSGSNEQFF.

This clone appeared once. This sequence joins TRBV27 and TRBJ1-5; 10 positions match TRBD1. CDR1 and CDR2 from the germline V gene are MNHEY and SMNVEV (reference sequence). The CDR3 has 20 residues. J was trimmed by 0 bases and V by 6 bases; bases with no gene match: 17. CDR3 protein: CASSHITRSGQGYSNQPQHF. CDR3 bases: TGTGCCAGCAGCCACATTACTAGATCGGGACAGGGGTATAGCAATCAGCCCCAGCATTTT.

The table lists this clone with a count of one. The gene calls are TRBV7-2 and TRBJ2-7; D possibly corresponds to TRBD2 (6 bases). V was cut by 1 base and J by 2 bases, with 12 bases left in between. Germline loops: CDR1 SGHTA, CDR2 FQGNSA. The CDR3 has 15 amino acids. The CDR3 is CASSLVSGTAYEQYF. CDR3 DNA sequence: TGTGCCAGCAGCTTAGTTAGCGGTACTGCCTACGAGCAGTACTTC.

This chain uses TRBV7-2 with TRBJ1-1, with D possibly TRBD1 on 6 matching bases. The CDR3 totals 17 residues. Germline V lookup: CDR1 SGHTA, CDR2 FQGNSA. Trimming pared 5 bases from V and 5 bases from J, leaving 24 bases between. Written as DNA, the CDR3 is TGTGCCAGCAGCCCCTCCAGGGGAACCGCCACAAGTACTGAAGCTTTCTTT. This encodes CASSPSRGTATSTEAFF.

This rearrangement joins TRBV11-2 to TRBJ2-7; tentative D call: TRBD1 (8 bases). CDR3 length: 15 amino acids. V was shortened by 5 bases and J by 4 bases, with 18 bases between the two germline ends. The germline gives CDR1 SGHAT, CDR2 FQNNGV. The chain's CDR3 is CASSRYRGGPYEQYF. As DNA, the CDR3 is TGTGCCAGCAGCAGGTACAGGGGGGGCCCTTACGAGCAGTACTTC.

The rearrangement joins TRBV5-4 to TRBJ2-2, with 8 bases that match TRBD1. The CDR3 length is 16 residues. Germline V CDR1 and CDR2: SGHNT, YYREEE (reference sequence). V lost 4 bases, J lost 4 bases, and 9 bases stayed unmatched. The CDR3 nucleotides read TGTGCCAGCAGCCCGAACACAGGGGGTGGCACCGGGGAGCTGTTTTTT. It yields the protein CASSPNTGGGTGELFF.

This clone occurred a few times. V gene TRBV5-3 combines with J gene TRBJ2-7; 7 bases are shared with TRBD2. TRBV5-3 is designated an ORF whose function remains uncertain. The trim removed 1 base at V and 4 bases at J, leaving 5 bases unmatched. This CDR3 is 14 amino acids long. The CDR3 DNA reads as TGTGCCAGAAGCTTGAAGCGGGATAGGTACGAGCAGTACTTC. This gives the protein CARSLKRDRYEQYF.

This clone was observed a few times. V is TRBV7-2 and J is TRBJ2-2; 7 bases are a match to TRBD2. This CDR3 has 16 residues. From germline, CDR1 is SGHTA and CDR2 FQGNSA. Germline trimming cut 1 base from V and 1 base from J; bases unmatched to any gene: 3. CDR3: CASSLEASGNTGELFF. CDR3 DNA: TGTGCCAGCAGCTTAGAAGCTAGCGGGAACACCGGGGAGCTGTTTTTT.

This clone was detected only once. The chain is built from TRBV7-2 and TRBJ2-3; the D gene is possibly TRBD2 (6 bases). V was pared by 7 bases and J by 7 bases, with 21 bases between. The CDR3 is 15 residues long. The V gene's germline CDR1 is SGHTA and CDR2 FQGNSA. The CDR3 region has the DNA TGTGCCAGCAAGTCTGGCGGGACCGCTCGTCATACGCAGTATTTT. Translated, it gives CASKSGGTARHTQYF.

The chain joins TRBV18 to TRBJ2-1; 7 bases match TRBD2. This CDR3 has 15 residues. Losses at the gene ends were 6 bases for V and 3 bases for J; bases not matched to a gene: 8. Per the germline V gene, CDR1 is KGHSH and CDR2 is LQKENI. The CDR3 nucleotides are TGTGCCAGCTCCCTTACCGGGACTAACTACAATGAGCAGTTCTTC. It encodes CASSLTGTNYNEQFF.

This clone was detected a few times. The chain has TRBV29-1 and TRBJ1-1; weak D call: TRBD1 (5 bases). The CDR3 has 10 residues. Looked up from germline, CDR1 is SQVTM and CDR2 is ANQGSEA. The CDR3, as DNA: TGCAGTACGGGGGACACTGAAGCTTTCTTT. It specifies CSTGDTEAFF.

V gene TRBV6-5 combines with J gene TRBJ2-5, with TRBD2 identical over 9 bases. CDR3 length: 15 residues. The J segment lost 2 bases and the V segment lost 8 bases, leaving 9 bases of the junction unmatched. Germline lookup yields CDR1 MNHEY and CDR2 SVGAGI. CDR3 DNA: TGTGCCAGCGGAAGGGGCGCGGGAGGGCAAGAGACCCAGTACTTC. Translated, it gives CASGRGAGGQETQYF.

The V gene is TRBV2, the J gene TRBJ2-7; no clear D gene. This CDR3 region has 11 residues. Germline V gives CDR1 SNHLY, CDR2 FYNNEI. The V and J ends lost 8 bases and 13 bases respectively, with 18 bases between them. CDR3 residues: CASAVVGATYF. In DNA form, the CDR3 reads TGTGCCAGCGCCGTCGTAGGAGCTACATACTTC.

The chain carries TRBV30 and TRBJ2-1, with a weak D call TRBD1 (6 bases). Between the trimmed V and J ends, which lost 4 bases and 7 bases, there was a span of 8 bases. Germline values: CDR1 GTSNPN, CDR2 SVGIG (reference sequence). The length of the CDR3 is 11 residues. The CDR3 bases are TGTGCCTGGACGGACAGAAATGAGCAGTTCTTC. Protein sequence: CAWTDRNEQFF.